Detailed here is one T cell receptor beta chain. As yet, its antigen is unknown. This record comes from a study of siplizumab effects on memory and regulatory T cells. Study results and limitations: Naive T cells seemed more diverse than memory cells and seemed major alloresponse contributors. Of the alloreactive clones, only a minor fraction mapped to unstimulated subsets.

The table came from immunoSEQ multiplex PCR; TCRdb's copy has only in-frame clones and leaves some out. Among more than 45,000 clones listed, 90% to 95% were seen once. The CDR3 has 14 residues. Trimming at V came to 6 bases and at J to 5 bases, leaving 7 bases not matched to a gene. Germline V gene lookup returns CDR1 LNHDA and CDR2 SQIVND (reference sequence). The V and J genes are TRBV19 and TRBJ2-5; 9 nucleotides line up with TRBD1. What was sequenced was CD8+ T cells sorted from blood. This sequence was found in a human donor in good health. The CDR3 region has the DNA TGTGCCAGTAGCGCAGACAGGGGGAGGGAGACCCAGTACTTC. Its protein product is CASSADRGRETQYF.